This T cell receptor beta chain was captured by sequencing in a study of control samples from healthy donors and cancer patients. This clone was seen a few times. Some clones are missing from TCRdb's copy, which holds only in-frame ones; the method was immunoSEQ multiplex PCR. The repertoire holds about 58,000 clones, with around 87% as singletons. From germline, CDR1 is MNHEY and CDR2 SMNVEV (reference sequence). Trimming took 5 bases from V and 1 from J; bases not matched to a gene: 4. The CDR3 is 14 residues long. The chain combines TRBV27 with TRBJ1-1; TRBD1 aligns across 7 bases. The sequencing input was PBMCs. The source of this sequence is a woman aged 60-75 years with lung cancer. In nucleotides, the CDR3 is TGTGCCAGCAGTCAAAGGACAGGGAACACTGAAGCTTTCTTT. Translation: CASSQRTGNTEAFF.